Below are 5 T cell receptor beta chains sequenced from a single sample in a study of blood T cells in healthy people across ages. Combining a sample-barcoded 5' primer with a J-beta primer mix, a second PCR ran for 7 to 11 cycles. TCRdb reprocessed the 5' RACE reads via MiXCR and lists one record per CDR3 protein. The table lists over 550,000 distinct CDR3 sequences, about 30% of them singletons, with 15% to 18% in the top ten. Sequencing input: blood. The receptors shown here come from a woman of 80 years or more in good health.

This clonotype was seen a handful of times. CDR3 amino acids: CASSPYRGGETEAFF. DNA of the CDR3: TGTGCCAGCAGCCCCTACAGAGGGGGAGAAACTGAAGCTTTCTTT. The genes are TRBV7-9 and TRBJ1-1, with D perhaps TRBD1 (6 bases). The germline V gene encodes CDR1 SEHNR and CDR2 FQNEAQ (reference sequence). Trimming pared 5 bases from V and 5 bases from J, leaving 18 bases between. The CDR3 spans 15 residues.

This clonotype occurred many times. The V and J genes are TRBV6-1 and TRBJ1-2; D unresolved. Germline CDR1 MNHNS, CDR2 SASEGT. V was cut by 7 bases and J by 4 bases, with 13 bases left in between. The length of the CDR3 is 13 residues. CDR3 in DNA: TGTGCCAGCACCCTAGACGGCACCTATGGCTACACCTTC. This sequence encodes CASTLDGTYGYTF.

This clonotype was detected ten times or more. This chain links TRBV7-2 with TRBJ2-6; no definite D call. The CDR3 has 16 residues. Germline-derived CDR1 and CDR2 are SGHTA and FQGNSA. V lost 1 base and J 0 bases, leaving 7 bases between the germline ends. The CDR3 DNA reads as TGTGCCAGCAGCTTAGATCAATCCTCTGGGGCCAACGTCCTGACTTTC. Translating it yields CASSLDQSSGANVLTF.

This clonotype was recorded many times. The chain has TRBV5-1 and TRBJ2-7, with TRBD1 matching 8 bases. This CDR3 is built from 13 residues. The germline CDR1 and CDR2 sequences are SGHRS and YFSETQ. With 4 bases clipped from V and 1 base from J, the junction kept 1 base outside the gene matches. CDR3 nucleotide sequence: TGCGCCAGCAGCCGACAGGGGTCCTACGAGCAGTACTTC. Its translation is CASSRQGSYEQYF.

This clonotype was counted a few times. This chain connects TRBV14 to TRBJ2-1, with D possibly matching TRBD2 (6 bases). The germline V and J ends were trimmed by 1 base and 7 bases, with 8 bases remaining between them. The germline gives CDR1 SGHDN, CDR2 FVKESK. This CDR3 contains 13 residues. The CDR3 spells CASSQARGNEQFF. CDR3 bases: TGTGCCAGCAGCCAAGCCCGGGGGAATGAGCAGTTCTTC.